The rows below give T cell receptor beta chains drawn from one sample of a study of identical twins. One entry per CDR3 protein results from TCRdb running MiXCR on the 5' RACE reads. The repertoire has roughly 690,000 distinct CDR3 sequences, 21% of them found once; the top ten carry 4% to 4.5%. The same data also contributed to another study, on T cells expressing NK-cell markers.

Source material: PBMCs. Source of these receptors: a woman between 18 and 29 years old in good health. Each CDR3 is given with its conserved first and last residue. Each record gives: V gene, J gene, clone size, D gene, CDR3 DNA, CDR3 protein. The D gene is left open where the match is weak. Clone sizes are given selectively: once, few, many, or a class where the clone is expanded.

>TRBV5-1|TRBJ2-1|NA|NA
TGCGCCAGCAGCTCCAACCCTTTCATCAATGAGCAGTTCTTC
CASSSNPFINEQFF
>TRBV29-1|TRBJ1-1|NA|NA
TGCAGCGTTGCTGGGCCCTACCCGAAGAACACTGAAGCTTTCTTT
CSVAGPYPKNTEAFF
>TRBV20-1|TRBJ2-2|once|NA
TGCAGTGCTAGAGATGGCAGGGAACACACCGGGGAGCTGTTTTTT
CSARDGREHTGELFF
>TRBV5-6|TRBJ1-2|NA|NA
TGTGCCAGCAGCCATCAACAGCGAACTAACTATGGCTACACCTTC
CASSHQQRTNYGYTF
>TRBV20-1|TRBJ1-1|few|NA
TGCAGTGCTAGTTGGGGGGACACTGAAGCTTTCTTT
CSASWGDTEAFF
>TRBV6-5|TRBJ1-1|few|NA
TGTGCCAGCAGTTACACGAGTAACACTGAAGCTTTCTTT
CASSYTSNTEAFF
>TRBV5-1|TRBJ2-3|NA|NA
TGCGCCAGCAGCTTACAAGCGGCCCCCACAGATACGCAGTATTTT
CASSLQAAPTDTQYF
>TRBV7-9|TRBJ2-7|NA|NA
TGTGCCAGCAGCGGAGTGGGGGGCTACGAGCAGTACTTC
CASSGVGGYEQYF
>TRBV5-5|TRBJ2-5|NA|TRBD2
TGTGCCAGCAGCCAAGGACTAGCGGGAGGGGAAGAGACCCAGTACTTC
CASSQGLAGGEETQYF
>TRBV6-5|TRBJ2-7|few|NA
TGTGCCAGCAGTTCCTCCGGGACCCCGTCCTACGAGCAGTACTTC
CASSSSGTPSYEQYF
>TRBV11-1|TRBJ2-1|few|TRBD2
TGTGCCAGCAGCTCAACTAGCGGGACCCCGAGCTCCTACAATGAGCAGTTCTTC
CASSSTSGTPSSYNEQFF
>TRBV4-3|TRBJ2-1|few|TRBD2
TGCGCCAGCCAGCGGGGCGGGAGGGGTAATGAGCAGTTCTTC
CASQRGGRGNEQFF
>TRBV11-2|TRBJ2-3|NA|NA
TGTGCCAGCAACGGTCCCGGGGGGCTTGGAGATACGCAGTATTTT
CASNGPGGLGDTQYF
>TRBV24-1|TRBJ2-5|many|NA
TGTGCCACCATCGGTCGGGCGGGAGAGGGGGAAGAGACCCAGTACTTC
CATIGRAGEGEETQYF
>TRBV5-1|TRBJ2-1|NA|NA
TGCGCCAGCAAAAGCGGACAAGAGCAGTTCTTC
CASKSGQEQFF
>TRBV9|TRBJ1-1|few|NA
TGTGCCAGCAGCGTAGACGTGAAAGGGAGCGCTTTCTTT
CASSVDVKGSAFF
>TRBV24-1|TRBJ2-3|NA|TRBD1
TGTGCCACCAGTGACAGGACAGGGGTTGGAGATACGCAGTATTTT
CATSDRTGVGDTQYF
>TRBV20-1|TRBJ2-1|NA|NA
TGCAGTGCTCCTAGAGGGGGAGAGTACAATGAGCAGTTCTTC
CSAPRGGEYNEQFF
>TRBV20-1|TRBJ1-1|NA|NA
TGCAGTGTTTTGAGTGACAAACCCACTGAAGCTTTCTTT
CSVLSDKPTEAFF
>TRBV10-3|TRBJ2-7|few|NA
TGTGCCATCAAGGGCTCGATTGCCCACGAGCAGTACTTC
CAIKGSIAHEQYF
>TRBV3-1|TRBJ2-6|few|NA
TGTGCCAGCAGATTTCGGGGGGCCTATGATGGGGCCAACGTCCTGACTTTC
CASRFRGAYDGANVLTF
>TRBV7-9|TRBJ2-5|NA|NA
TGTGCCAGCAGCTTAGTTCGGACTGAGACCCAGTACTTC
CASSLVRTETQYF
>TRBV6-1|TRBJ2-1|few|TRBD2
TGTGCCAGCAGCCGTACCGCGGGAGGGCAGGGTGAGCAGTTCTTC
CASSRTAGGQGEQFF
>TRBV6-2/TRBV6-3|TRBJ2-1|few|TRBD2
TGTGCCAGCAGTTACTCGACAGGGACTAGCGGGAGGGTAGCCTACAATGAGCAGTTCTTC
CASSYSTGTSGRVAYNEQFF
>TRBV12-3/TRBV12-4|TRBJ2-1|many|NA
TGTGCCAGCAGTTTAGGCCTAGGCGGCGATGAGCAGTTCTTC
CASSLGLGGDEQFF
>TRBV27|TRBJ1-2|NA|NA
TGTGCCAGCAGTATCAATTCCGAGGGCTATGGCTACACCTTC
CASSINSEGYGYTF
>TRBV4-2|TRBJ2-1|medium-sized|TRBD1
TGTGCCAGCAGCCAACAAAAAGAGGGGGACAGCTACAATGAGCAGTTCTTC
CASSQQKEGDSYNEQFF
>TRBV20-1|TRBJ2-2|few|TRBD2
TGCAGTGCTCTCTGGGCTAGCGGGGGGGCCGGGGAGCTGTTTTTT
CSALWASGGAGELFF
>TRBV4-3|TRBJ2-3|NA|TRBD2
TGCGCCAGCAGCCAAGATCCTAGCGGGAGCCCAGATACGCAGTATTTT
CASSQDPSGSPDTQYF
>TRBV9|TRBJ1-2|many|NA
TGTGCCAGCAGCGTCCTTTCTCAGGGAGCAACCTATGGCTACACCTTC
CASSVLSQGATYGYTF
>TRBV7-7|TRBJ2-2|NA|NA
TGTGCTAGCAGCTCATCTTGGGCAGACACCGGGGAGCTGTTTTTT
CASSSSWADTGELFF
>TRBV6-1|TRBJ2-4|few|NA
TGTGCCAGCCTGACCTGGGTCGAAAACATTCAGTACTTC
CASLTWVENIQYF
>TRBV7-8|TRBJ2-7|NA|NA
TGTGACCCTCTTGGTGGGGTCCACGAGCAGTACTTC
CDPLGGVHEQYF
>TRBV5-6|TRBJ2-5|NA|NA
TGTGCCAGCAGCTTGGATTTGGTCCACCGGGAGACCCAGTACTTC
CASSLDLVHRETQYF
>TRBV5-5|TRBJ1-2|NA|NA
TGTGCCAGGAGCTCCGGGACGGACTATGGCTACACCTTC
CARSSGTDYGYTF